This TCR beta chain emerged from a study of Graves' ophthalmopathy and Graves' hyperthyroidism. Germline V lookup: CDR1 SGHDN, CDR2 FVKESK. The CDR3 sequence is 20 residues long. Trimming cost V 1 base and J 2 bases; bases outside gene matches: 17. Researchers took RNA transcripts and amplified TCR beta CDR3 regions from them. A first-round RT-PCR used HTBI primers, followed by a second-round multiplex PCR. Each CDR3 protein gets one entry after TCRdb re-called the multiplex PCR reads with MiXCR. The table includes almost 40,000 distinct CDR3 sequences, about half detected once. This clonotype has at least ten counts.

Sequencing was done on a sample of peripheral blood. This rearrangement joins TRBV14 to TRBJ2-3, with 8 bases aligning to TRBD2. This clonotype was sampled from an adult woman with stable Graves' hyperthyroidism. CDR3 DNA sequence: TGTGCCAGCAGCCAAGCTCCGCCGGGACTAGTGGGAGGATTCACAGATACGCAGTATTTT. As protein: CASSQAPPGLVGGFTDTQYF.